These 23 T cell receptor beta chains came from one sample sequenced in a study of Tregs in tolerant kidney transplant recipients. The nonmyeloablative bone marrow transplants came from related graft donors, with transient mixed chimerism. Sequencing used immunoSEQ multiplex PCR; TCRdb keeps in-frame clones, though not all of them. The sample's table shows 5,300 or so clones. The starting material was CD4+ T cells from blood (PBMCs), obtained approximately 14 months after the transplant. These receptors were collected from a human patient who received a combined kidney and bone marrow transplant. Some T cells could come from the graft donor.

Worth noting for this clone: The observed sequence ends 3 residues before the CDR3 terminus, with the missing tail filled in from the germline J gene. The rearrangement links TRBV7-9 to TRBJ2-5; 7 bases line up with TRBD2. V lost 3 bases, J lost 5 bases, and 3 bases stayed unmatched. This CDR3 region has 13 residues. CDR1 is SEHNR, CDR2 FQNEAQ, per germline (reference sequence). CDR3 amino acids: CASSFSGGETQYF. The CDR3 bases that were read are TGTGCCAGCAGCTTCTCCGGGGGGGAGACC.

As for this clone: The observed sequence ends 3 residues before the CDR3 terminus, with the missing tail filled in from the germline J gene. V and J are TRBV5-1 and TRBJ2-7; D perhaps matches TRBD1 (6 bases). The ends were cut back, 3 bases at V and 5 bases at J, with 15 bases in the middle. This CDR3 spans 14 amino acids. The germline V gene has CDR1 SGHRS and CDR2 YFSETQ. The sequenced part of the CDR3 DNA is TGCGCCAGCAGCTCGGGACAAGAGGTCCACGAG. As protein: CASSSGQEVHE. Given in full, the CDR3 is CASSSGQEVHEQYF.

Comments on this clone: The read is 3 residues too short to cover the CDR3 end, so that end is filled in from the germline J gene. This sequence joins TRBV30 and TRBJ2-7; tentatively, D is TRBD2 (6 bases). The germline CDR1 and CDR2 sequences are GTSNPN and SVGIG (reference sequence). The V gene lost 5 bases and the J gene lost 6 bases, with 17 bases spanning the gap. The CDR3 extends over 13 amino acids. CDR3 amino acids: CAWAGLLGGEQYF. The part of the CDR3 DNA that was read is TGTGCCTGGGCGGGACTCCTTGGGGGCGAG.

By frequency, this clone registers medium-sized. The read falls 3 residues short of the CDR3 end, and the missing part is taken from the germline J gene. This chain connects TRBV20-1 to TRBJ1-2; D is possibly TRBD1 (5 bases). The CDR3 sequence is 13 residues long. The V gene's germline CDR1 is DFQATT and CDR2 SNEGSKA (reference sequence). The CDR3 spells CSARGRGKYGYTF. CDR3 DNA, as far as it was read: TGCAGTGCTAGAGGGCGGGGGAAGTACGGC.

With regard to this clone: The DNA ends 3 residues before the CDR3 does, and the rest of the CDR3 is filled in from the germline J gene. The chain uses TRBV2 and TRBJ1-4, with TRBD1 identical over 7 bases. The CDR3 length is 16 residues. Germline assignment: CDR1 SNHLY and CDR2 FYNNEI. V was clipped by 3 bases and J by 0 bases; unmatched bases: 4. CDR3 DNA (partial): TGTGCCAGCAGTGACGACAGGGTCGCAACTAATGAAAAA. Translated, it gives CASSDDRVATNEK. In full, the CDR3 reads CASSDDRVATNEKLFF.

On this clone itself: Sequencing ends 3 residues short of the CDR3 end; the germline J gene provides the rest. The chain joins TRBV4-1 to TRBJ1-3; TRBD1 agrees at 8 bases. The CDR3 totals 15 residues. The germline CDR1 and CDR2 sequences are MGHRA and YSYEKL. Losses at the gene ends were 0 bases for V and 2 bases for J; bases not matched to a gene: 0. The part of the CDR3 DNA that was read is TGCGCCAGCAGCCAAGAGGACAGGGCTGGAAACACC. Translated: CASSQEDRAGNT. In full, the CDR3 is CASSQEDRAGNTIYF.

Points on this clone: The CDR3 end falls 3 residues outside the read, so it is completed with the germline J gene. This chain uses TRBV30 with TRBJ2-5, with TRBD2 matching 7 bases. V lost 3 bases, J lost 5 bases, and 6 bases stayed unmatched. The germline CDR1 and CDR2 sequences are GTSNPN and SVGIG (reference sequence). The CDR3 covers 13 residues. The CDR3 is CAWSGGLEETQYF. CDR3 DNA, as far as it was read: TGTGCCTGGAGCGGCGGACTAGAGGAGACC.

A remark on this clone: The read stops 3 residues short of the end of the CDR3; the missing end is completed from the germline J gene. The rearrangement joins TRBV11-2 to TRBJ2-1; D unclear. Trimming pared 1 base from V and 7 bases from J, leaving 14 bases between. The CDR3 spans 15 residues. CDR1 SGHAT and CDR2 FQNNGV come from the germline V gene. The CDR3 here is CASSLGSSPWNEQFF. Incomplete CDR3 DNA: TGTGCCAGCAGCTTAGGGTCTAGTCCGTGGAATGAG.

The part of the CDR3 DNA that was read is TGCGCCAGCAGTGAGAAGTCTAGCGGGAGATATGAG. As protein: CASSEKSSGRYE. The entire CDR3 reads CASSEKSSGRYEQFF. The chain is built from TRBV10-2 and TRBJ2-1; 10 positions match TRBD2. The read finishes 3 residues shy of the CDR3 end, and the germline J gene is used to complete it. The CDR3 length is 15 residues. V was clipped by 2 bases and J by 8 bases; unmatched bases: 6. From germline, CDR1 is WSHSY and CDR2 SAAADI.

Concerning this clone: Read sequence stops 3 residues before the CDR3 end, and the germline J gene provides the missing end. This chain links TRBV19 with TRBJ2-2; 9 bases align to TRBD1. V lost 7 bases, J lost 0 bases, and 9 bases stayed unmatched. The germline CDR1 and CDR2 sequences are LNHDA and SQIVND (reference sequence). This CDR3 has 17 residues. CDR3 amino acids: CASTDGTGKPNTGELFF. The DNA read from the CDR3 is TGTGCCAGTACCGACGGGACAGGGAAGCCGAACACCGGGGAG.

With respect to this clone: The read finishes 3 residues shy of the CDR3 end, and the germline J gene is used to complete it. The chain is built from TRBV19 and TRBJ1-4; no reliable D call. CDR3 length: 13 amino acids. CDR1 is LNHDA and CDR2 is SQIVND in the germline V gene (reference sequence). Trimming left V 4 bases short and J 6 bases short, with 9 bases between. The part of the CDR3 DNA that was read is TGTGCCAGTAGTAATTCTTACTATGAAAAA. Amino acid sequence: CASSNSYYEK. The entire CDR3 sequence reads CASSNSYYEKLFF.

CDR3 sequence reads: CASKPTGVASPLHF. The covered CDR3 bases are TGTGCCAGTAAACCGACAGGGGTAGCTTCACCC. The V call is TRBV19, the J call TRBJ1-6; TRBD1 matches 8 bases. The CDR3 end falls 3 residues outside the read, so it is completed with the germline J gene. This CDR3 spans 14 amino acids. The junction had 8 bases not matched to a gene; V was cut back by 7 bases and J by 9 bases. Germline V gene data show CDR1 as LNHDA and CDR2 as SQIVND (reference sequence).

This chain's CDR3 is CASSLAGLAGTTQYF. The sequenced part of the CDR3 DNA is TGTGCCAGCAGCTTAGCGGGGCTAGCGGGAACAACC. The V gene is TRBV7-8, the J gene TRBJ2-5, with 9 nucleotides matching TRBD2. The CDR3 end falls 3 residues outside the read, so it is completed with the germline J gene. The CDR3 totals 15 residues. Germline CDR1 reads SGHVS; CDR2 reads FQNEAQ. Based on the CDR3 plus reference TRBV7-8 and TRBJ2-5, the full variable domain is GAGVSQSPRYKVAKRGQDVALRCDPISGHVSLFWYQQALGQGPEFLTYFQNEAQLDKSGLPSDRFFAERPEGSVSTLKIQRTQQEDSAVYLCASSLAGLAGTTQYFGPGTRLLVL.

Details on this clone: The read falls 3 residues short of the CDR3 end, and the missing part is taken from the germline J gene. The V gene is TRBV10-1, the J gene TRBJ2-7; 9 bases are a match to TRBD1. The CDR3 is made up of 14 amino acids. The ends lost 5 bases at V and 6 bases at J; junction bases unmatched: 8. Germline-derived CDR1 and CDR2 are WNHNN and SYGVQD (reference sequence). This CDR3 reads CASSSGTGPSEQYF. Partial CDR3 DNA: TGCGCCAGCAGTTCCGGGACAGGGCCGTCCGAG.

A remark on this clone: The DNA ends 3 residues before the CDR3 does, and the rest of the CDR3 is filled in from the germline J gene. V is TRBV19 and J is TRBJ2-3; TRBD2 might be the D (6 bases). The V gene's germline CDR1 is LNHDA and CDR2 SQIVND (reference sequence). The CDR3 is 16 residues long. Trimming stripped 1 base from V and 1 base from J, with 12 bases between. CDR3 in amino acids: CASSIGILAGTDTQYF. Partial CDR3 DNA: TGTGCCAGTAGTATAGGCATTTTAGCGGGCACAGATACG.

This clone is labeled medium-sized based on frequency. The read comes to an end 3 residues before the CDR3 does, leaving the germline J gene to fill in the end. V is TRBV2 and J is TRBJ1-5; TRBD1 agrees at 10 bases. CDR3 length: 16 amino acids. The germline CDR1 and CDR2 sequences are SNHLY and FYNNEI. The V segment lost 7 bases and the J segment 0 bases; nucleotides outside the gene matches: 6. The CDR3 protein is CASKGQGKYSNQPQHF. The DNA read from the CDR3 is TGTGCCAGCAAGGGACAGGGGAAATATAGCAATCAGCCC.

Turning to this clone: The read ends 3 residues before the CDR3 terminus; that terminus is restored from the germline J gene. The genes are TRBV6-2 or TRBV6-3 and TRBJ2-5; D is undetermined. Germline V gene sequence: CDR1 MNHEY, CDR2 SVGEGT. This CDR3 contains 11 residues. Trimming pared 4 bases from V and 4 bases from J, leaving 4 bases between. This CDR3 is CASSLSETQYF. The part of the CDR3 DNA that was read is TGTGCCAGCAGTTTATCAGAGACC.

Considering frequency, this clone is medium-sized (0.01 to 0.1%). The read finishes 3 residues shy of the CDR3 end, and the germline J gene is used to complete it. The genes are TRBV20-1 and TRBJ2-2, with 7 bases lining up with TRBD1. The germline gives CDR1 DFQATT, CDR2 SNEGSKA (reference sequence). V gave up 4 bases and J gave up 3 bases; unmatched junction bases: 8. This CDR3 contains 15 residues. CDR3 residues: CSATEGARYTGELFF. The part of the CDR3 DNA that was read is TGCAGTGCTACTGAGGGGGCGCGGTACACCGGGGAG.

Comments on this clone: The CDR3 is cut off 3 residues early in the read; its end comes from the germline J gene. The rearrangement uses TRBV7-2 and TRBJ2-1; the D gene is possibly TRBD2 (6 bases). The CDR3 sequence is 15 residues long. Germline CDR1 reads SGHTA; CDR2 reads FQGNSA. Trimming removed 2 bases from V and 2 bases from J, with 10 bases in between. The CDR3 reads CASSLRGGAYNEQFF. The sequenced CDR3 bases are TGTGCCAGCAGCTTACGGGGAGGCGCCTACAATGAG.

To note about this clone: The missing CDR3 end, 3 residues past where the read stops, is filled in from the germline J gene. This chain joins TRBV7-8 and TRBJ1-1; D call uncertain. The germline gives CDR1 SGHVS, CDR2 FQNEAQ. Trimming took 5 bases from V and 1 from J, leaving 20 bases between them. The CDR3 sequence is 17 residues long. Incomplete CDR3 DNA: TGTGCCAGCAGCACCCAAGGCGGCAATTGGCAGAACACTGAA. It translates to CASSTQGGNWQNTE. The entire CDR3 protein reads CASSTQGGNWQNTEAFF.

Comment on this clone: The CDR3 is cut off 3 residues early in the read; its end comes from the germline J gene. This sequence joins TRBV7-2 and TRBJ2-7; TRBD2 matches at 7 bases. Germline V gene sequence: CDR1 SGHTA, CDR2 FQGNSA. With 6 bases clipped from V and 0 bases from J, the junction kept 2 bases outside the gene matches. This CDR3 is built from 13 residues. The DNA read from the CDR3 is TGTGCCAGCAGTCTAGCGGCCTCCTACGAG. The encoded protein is CASSLAASYE. The whole CDR3 is CASSLAASYEQYF.

A note on this clone: The DNA ends 3 residues before the CDR3 does, and the rest of the CDR3 is filled in from the germline J gene. The chain couples TRBV30 to TRBJ2-1, with 10 nucleotides matching TRBD2. CDR3 size: 14 residues. The germline CDR1 and CDR2 sequences are GTSNPN and SVGIG (reference sequence). After removal of 8 bases from V and 4 bases from J, the junction contained 8 bases not matched to a gene. Here the CDR3 reads CAGTLAGTYNEQFF. The sequenced CDR3 bases are TGTGCCGGAACACTAGCGGGGACATACAATGAG.

Worth noting for this clone: From the germline J gene comes the end of the CDR3, since the read stops 3 residues before it. The gene calls are TRBV5-5 and TRBJ1-1, with 8 bases fitting TRBD1. CDR1 is SGHKS and CDR2 is YYEKEE in the germline V gene (reference sequence). This CDR3 has 13 amino acids. The CDR3 sequence: CASSRGQGPPAFF. The sequenced CDR3 bases are TGTGCCAGCAGCCGAGGACAGGGTCCTCCG.